The rows below give T cell receptor beta chains drawn from one sample of a study of technical replicates of blood from several donors. This table comes from immunoSEQ multiplex PCR, and its TCRdb copy is limited to in-frame clones, with some not included. Of approximately 94,000 clones listed, about 96% are singletons. The sequenced sample consisted of T cells isolated from PBMCs. These receptors were taken from a human donor in good health. Each CDR3 is given with its conserved first and last residue. The D gene is left open where the match is weak. Part of the rows lack a size; the others show once, few, many or a class for expanded clones.

V gene	D gene	J gene	clone size	CDR3 protein	CDR3 DNA
TRBV6-1	TRBD2	TRBJ2-3	-	CASSRTSGSTDTQYF	TGTGCCAGCAGCCGGACTAGCGGAAGCACAGATACGCAGTATTTT
TRBV6-5	-	TRBJ1-2	-	CASSYQGTSPGYTF	TGTGCCAGCAGTTACCAGGGGACTAGCCCTGGCTACACCTTC
TRBV4-3	-	TRBJ2-7	-	CASSQERETFYEQYF	TGCGCCAGCAGCCAAGAGAGGGAGACTTTCTACGAGCAGTACTTC
TRBV19	TRBD2	TRBJ2-5	-	CASSASPGTIETQYF	TGTGCCAGTAGTGCCTCACCCGGGACTATAGAGACCCAGTACTTC
TRBV27	TRBD2	TRBJ2-1	-	CASSPELAGFEQFF	TGTGCCAGCAGCCCCGAACTAGCGGGTTTTGAGCAGTTCTTC
TRBV2	TRBD1	TRBJ1-5	-	CASRGTGESNQPQHF	TGTGCCAGCCGCGGGACAGGGGAGTCCAATCAGCCCCAGCATTTT
TRBV5-6	TRBD1	TRBJ1-2	-	CASSLGQATAVYGYTF	TGTGCCAGCAGCTTAGGACAGGCAACGGCGGTGTATGGCTACACCTTC
TRBV9	-	TRBJ2-3	-	CASSGRSATDTQYF	TGTGCCAGCAGCGGGAGATCAGCCACAGATACGCAGTATTTT
TRBV27	TRBD2	TRBJ2-3	-	CASSLDLAGVRADTQYF	TGTGCCAGCAGTTTAGATCTGGCGGGAGTGAGGGCAGATACGCAGTATTTT
TRBV29-1	TRBD1	TRBJ2-5	-	CSVRTGIEGETQYF	TGCAGCGTTCGGACAGGCATAGAAGGGGAGACCCAGTACTTC
TRBV27	-	TRBJ2-1	-	CASSLTKSSYNEQFF	TGTGCCAGCAGTTTGACTAAGAGCTCCTACAATGAGCAGTTCTTC
TRBV4-1	-	TRBJ1-5	-	CASSQAESNQPQHF	TGCGCCAGCAGCCAGGCAGAAAGCAATCAGCCCCAGCATTTT
TRBV2	TRBD1	TRBJ1-1	-	CATQGGQGAVAFF	TGTGCCACCCAGGGGGGACAGGGGGCAGTAGCTTTCTTT
TRBV7-2	-	TRBJ1-1	-	CASSLTITVNTEAFF	TGTGCCAGCAGCCTAACCATTACCGTGAACACTGAAGCTTTCTTT
TRBV27	TRBD1	TRBJ1-2	-	CASSFIGKGQGINYGYTF	TGTGCCAGCAGTTTCATAGGAAAGGGACAGGGGATTAACTATGGCTACACCTTC
TRBV28	TRBD1	TRBJ2-3	-	CASRPADRSTDTQYF	TGTGCCAGCAGACCGGCGGACAGGAGCACAGATACGCAGTATTTT
TRBV5-1	TRBD2	TRBJ2-1	-	CASSLKADSGTYNEQFF	TGCGCCAGCAGCTTGAAGGCCGATAGCGGGACTTACAATGAGCAGTTCTTC
TRBV27	-	TRBJ1-5	-	CASSLRGLRQPQHF	TGTGCCAGCAGCCTTAGAGGGTTAAGGCAGCCCCAGCATTTT
TRBV7-3	-	TRBJ2-1	-	CASSLTGGREEQFF	TGTGCCAGCAGCTTAACGGGGGGACGGGAGGAGCAGTTCTTC
TRBV7-9	-	TRBJ2-7	-	CASSSPRTYYEQYF	TGTGCCAGCAGCTCCCCCCGGACATACTACGAGCAGTACTTC
TRBV18	-	TRBJ2-5	-	CASSPPERTQYF	TGTGCCAGCTCACCACCGGAGAGGACCCAGTACTTC
TRBV10-3	-	TRBJ2-1	-	CASRDYNSEQFF	TGTGCCTCCCGCGACTATAACAGTGAGCAGTTCTTC
TRBV2	TRBD2	TRBJ2-1	-	CASRRLAGGNNEQFF	TGTGCCAGCAGACGTCTAGCGGGAGGGAACAATGAGCAGTTCTTC
TRBV29-1	-	TRBJ2-7	-	CSVSGFIDYEQYF	TGCAGCGTTTCAGGGTTTATCGACTACGAGCAGTACTTC
TRBV10-3	TRBD1	TRBJ2-7	-	CAISPLDRVHEQYF	TGTGCCATCAGCCCTCTTGACAGGGTACATGAGCAGTACTTC
TRBV7-2	TRBD1	TRBJ1-1	-	CASSPSGDRVTEAFF	TGTGCCAGCAGCCCCTCGGGAGACAGGGTAACTGAAGCTTTCTTT
TRBV7-9	-	TRBJ2-7	-	CASRDPGENEQYF	TGTGCCAGCAGGGACCCAGGGGAGAACGAGCAGTACTTC
TRBV5-1	TRBD1	TRBJ2-7	-	CASSSGTGTYEQYF	TGCGCCAGCAGCTCCGGGACAGGGACCTACGAGCAGTACTTC
TRBV27	TRBD2	TRBJ2-1	-	CASSSSSGGIREQFF	TGTGCCAGCAGTTCCTCTAGCGGGGGAATACGTGAGCAGTTCTTC
TRBV7-3	-	TRBJ2-1	once	CASSLSGEVSNEQFF	TGTGCCAGCAGCTTATCGGGAGAGGTCTCAAATGAGCAGTTCTTC
TRBV11-3	-	TRBJ2-5	-	CASSLDRETQYF	TGTGCCAGCAGCTTAGATCGGGAGACCCAGTACTTC
TRBV29-1	TRBD2	TRBJ2-1	-	CSVEGSGTVNEQFF	TGCAGCGTTGAAGGTAGCGGGACCGTCAATGAGCAGTTCTTC
TRBV19	TRBD1	TRBJ1-4	-	CASERQGPNEKLFF	TGTGCCAGCGAAAGACAGGGGCCTAATGAAAAACTGTTTTTT
TRBV6-5	TRBD1	TRBJ2-7	-	CASSHPDRAYEQYF	TGTGCCAGCAGTCATCCAGACAGGGCCTACGAGCAGTACTTC
TRBV10-3	-	TRBJ2-7	-	CAISEDRPFEQYF	TGTGCCATCAGTGAGGACAGGCCATTCGAGCAGTACTTC
TRBV30	-	TRBJ2-3	-	CAWSVTYTDTQYF	TGTGCCTGGAGTGTAACCTATACAGATACGCAGTATTTT
TRBV5-1	-	TRBJ1-1	-	CASSYRVSGNTEAFF	TGCGCCAGCAGCTACAGGGTTTCGGGGAACACTGAAGCTTTCTTT
TRBV19	TRBD2	TRBJ2-1	-	CVTAAGELGEQFF	TGTGTCACAGCAGCGGGAGAGCTGGGTGAGCAGTTCTTC
TRBV19	-	TRBJ1-1	-	CASTAGYTEAFF	TGTGCCAGTACTGCGGGTTACACTGAAGCTTTCTTT
TRBV7-2	-	TRBJ2-7	once	CASSPGGTYEQYF	TGTGCCAGCAGCCCTGGCGGAACCTACGAGCAGTACTTC
TRBV12-5	-	TRBJ1-2	-	CASGSPQAGNYGYTF	TGTGCTAGTGGTTCGCCCCAGGCAGGGAACTATGGCTACACCTTC
TRBV18	TRBD1	TRBJ2-1	-	CASSPPGGDRGSNEQFF	TGTGCCAGCTCACCACCGGGAGGAGACAGGGGAAGCAATGAGCAGTTCTTC
TRBV30	TRBD1	TRBJ1-4	-	CAWSVGQGGEKLFF	TGTGCCTGGAGTGTAGGACAGGGTGGTGAAAAACTGTTTTTT